These T cell receptor beta chains were read from a single sample in a study of blood T cell repertoires in COVID-19. Method: immunoSEQ multiplex PCR; TCRdb's copy keeps in-frame clones and lacks some. The sample has some 160,000 clones, around 88% seen once. Sequenced material: peripheral blood. The origin of the receptors is a woman in her 70s who had recovered from COVID-19. Each CDR3 is given with its conserved first and last residue. The D gene is left open where the match is weak. Some rows mark clone size as missing; the rest say once, few, many or name a class of expanded clone.

J,size,V,D,CDR3,DNA
TRBJ1-2,-,TRBV6-1,-,CASSEAGPYGYTF,TGTGCCAGCAGTGAGGCAGGGCCCTATGGCTACACCTTC
TRBJ1-2,-,TRBV27,-,CASRGVGGRDGYTF,TGTGCCAGCAGGGGGGTCGGGGGGCGGGATGGCTACACCTTC
TRBJ1-6,-,TRBV4-2,-,CASSPLTGGPNSPLHF,TGTGCCAGCAGCCCACTTACGGGGGGGCCCAATTCACCCCTCCACTTT
TRBJ1-2,few,TRBV21-1,-,CASQRGPRNYGYTF,TGTGCCAGCCAAAGGGGTCCACGTAACTATGGCTACACCTTC
TRBJ1-6,-,TRBV2,-,CASVRFGRAESYNSPLHF,TGTGCCAGCGTGAGGTTTGGGCGGGCAGAATCCTATAATTCACCCCTCCACTTT
TRBJ1-4,-,TRBV28,-,CASSPSAAFRGRRNEKLFF,TGTGCCAGCAGCCCATCCGCCGCCTTCAGGGGCCGCCGGAATGAAAAACTGTTTTTT
TRBJ1-1,-,TRBV27,-,CASMTGSGKAFF,TGTGCCAGCATGACCGGAAGCGGGAAAGCTTTCTTT
TRBJ2-3,once,TRBV28,-,CASSLRRAGEGADTQYF,TGTGCCAGCAGTTTAAGGAGGGCGGGAGAGGGGGCAGATACGCAGTATTTT
TRBJ2-1,-,TRBV7-2,-,CASRAQGIEQFF,TGTGCCAGCAGAGCTCAGGGGATTGAGCAGTTCTTC
TRBJ1-1,-,TRBV29-1,TRBD1,CSVADRGGVNTEAFF,TGCAGCGTTGCCGACAGGGGAGGGGTGAACACTGAAGCTTTCTTT
TRBJ2-7,few,TRBV27,TRBD1,CASSRGDRGYEQYF,TGTGCCAGCAGTCGCGGGGACAGGGGATACGAGCAGTACTTC
TRBJ1-4,-,TRBV9,-,CASSPRTATNEKLFF,TGTGCCAGCAGCCCCCGGACAGCAACTAATGAAAAACTGTTTTTT
TRBJ2-3,once,TRBV30,TRBD1,CAWTPGTDSTDTQYF,TGTGCCTGGACCCCCGGGACAGATAGCACAGATACGCAGTATTTT
TRBJ1-2,-,TRBV3-1/TRBV3-2,TRBD1,CASSQEGGQGPYGYTF,TGTGCCAGCAGCCAAGAGGGCGGACAGGGTCCCTATGGCTACACCTTC
TRBJ2-7,-,TRBV29-1,-,CSVGPTAYEQYF,TGCAGCGTTGGGCCTACAGCTTACGAGCAGTACTTC
TRBJ2-2,-,TRBV19,-,CASSIGGFAGELFF,TGTGCCAGTAGTATCGGGGGATTCGCCGGGGAGCTGTTTTTT
TRBJ2-7,-,TRBV5-1,TRBD2,CASSLGNGLGGDEQYF,TGCGCCAGCAGCTTGGGGAATGGACTAGGAGGGGACGAGCAGTACTTC
TRBJ1-5,few,TRBV6-5,TRBD1,CASSSGTGPQPQHF,TGTGCCAGCAGTTCCGGGACAGGGCCCCAGCCCCAGCATTTT
TRBJ2-5,-,TRBV19,TRBD1,CASSIRGTGRRKETQYF,TGTGCCAGTAGTATAAGGGGGACAGGCCGAAGGAAAGAGACCCAGTACTTC
TRBJ1-5,few,TRBV28,TRBD1,CASSLDRGLNQPQHF,TGTGCCAGCAGCCTGGACAGGGGGCTTAATCAGCCCCAGCATTTT
TRBJ2-6,-,TRBV5-1,TRBD1,CASSWDDRASSGANVLTF,TGCGCCAGCAGCTGGGACGACAGGGCGTCCTCTGGGGCCAACGTCCTGACTTTC
TRBJ2-3,-,TRBV28,-,CASSLARVGTDTQYF,TGTGCCAGCAGTTTAGCCAGGGTTGGCACAGATACGCAGTATTTT
TRBJ2-1,-,TRBV7-2,-,CASSLAVAHYNEQFF,TGTGCCAGCAGCTTAGCGGTAGCGCACTACAATGAGCAGTTCTTC
TRBJ2-5,once,TRBV3-1/TRBV3-2,-,CASSQWGEGEETQYF,TGTGCCAGCAGCCAATGGGGGGAAGGGGAAGAGACCCAGTACTTC
TRBJ2-5,-,TRBV18,-,CASSPGPTAAQYF,TGTGCCAGCTCACCGGGTCCAACCGCGGCCCAGTACTTC
TRBJ1-4,-,TRBV27,TRBD1,CASSLKTGAGEKLFF,TGTGCCAGCAGCCTAAAGACAGGGGCGGGAGAAAAACTGTTTTTT
TRBJ1-2,-,TRBV28,TRBD1,CASSLRGGGRGDYGYTF,TGTGCCAGCAGTTTAAGGGGTGGGGGCAGGGGGGACTATGGCTACACCTTC
TRBJ1-2,once,TRBV5-6,TRBD1,CASSLPGQGAFGYTF,TGTGCCAGCAGTCTCCCCGGACAGGGGGCTTTTGGCTACACCTTC
TRBJ1-4,-,TRBV18,-,CASSPPTGTNEKLFF,TGTGCCAGCTCACCCCCGACCGGGACTAATGAAAAACTGTTTTTT
TRBJ2-5,-,TRBV5-1,-,CASSLGESRETQYF,TGCGCCAGCAGCTTGGGTGAGAGTCGGGAGACCCAGTACTTC
TRBJ1-1,-,TRBV15,-,CATRARVWSEAFF,TGTGCCACCAGGGCCCGGGTGTGGTCAGAAGCTTTCTTT
TRBJ1-3,-,TRBV6-5,-,CASSRLRAGGNTIYF,TGTGCCAGCAGTCGCCTCAGGGCTGGCGGAAACACCATATATTTT
TRBJ1-1,-,TRBV27,TRBD1,CASRPPGQAAAVTEAFF,TGTGCCAGCAGGCCCCCGGGACAGGCTGCAGCTGTCACTGAAGCTTTCTTT
TRBJ2-1,-,TRBV5-1,TRBD2,CASSWGSGDEQFF,TGCGCCAGCAGCTGGGGTAGCGGGGATGAGCAGTTCTTC
TRBJ1-1,-,TRBV5-1,-,CASSLGRGGTEAFF,TGCGCCAGCAGCTTGGGAAGGGGAGGCACTGAAGCTTTCTTT
TRBJ1-2,-,TRBV5-1,TRBD1,CASSLAGQGGTYGYTF,TGCGCCAGCAGCTTGGCGGGTCAGGGGGGAACCTATGGCTACACCTTC